These 25 T cell receptor beta chains were sequenced from one sample in a study of blood T cell repertoires in COVID-19 (dated by TCRdb to 2018 to 2021). Library prep was done by the immunoSEQ multiplex PCR assay. TCRdb limited this immuneACCESS table to in-frame rearrangements with V and J called. A share of clones is missing; checked studies link under half to unresolved V genes, and the rest is unexplained. Recorded for this sample are roughly 100,000 clones; 80% of them occurred a single time. Of the sample, about 20% is held by the ten largest clones. Source material: peripheral blood. The receptors come from a human donor in a cohort sampled during active COVID-19.

The chain recombines TRBV14 with TRBJ2-7; TRBD2 agrees at 9 bases. Trimming cost V 4 bases and J 2 bases; bases outside gene matches: 3. The CDR3 loop spans 14 amino acids. CDR1 and CDR2 (germline): SGHDN, FVKESK. CDR3 sequence (DNA): TGTGCCAGCAGCCGCGTAGCGGGGGCCTACGAGCAGTACTTC. Amino acids: CASSRVAGAYEQYF.

The chain couples TRBV28 to TRBJ1-5; 8 bases map to TRBD1. Germline V lookup: CDR1 MDHEN, CDR2 SYDVKM. The CDR3 extends over 16 amino acids. J was trimmed by 7 bases and V by 1 base; bases with no gene match: 9. CDR3 loop: CASSLFWDRPKQPQHF. The CDR3 DNA sequence: TGTGCCAGCAGTTTATTTTGGGACAGGCCTAAGCAGCCCCAGCATTTT. Filled out from reference TRBV28 and TRBJ1-5, the complete variable domain reads DVKVTQSSRYLVKRTGEKVFLECVQDMDHENMFWYRQDPGLGLRLIYFSYDVKMKEKGDIPEGYSVSREKKERFSLILESASTNQTSMYLCASSLFWDRPKQPQHFGDGTRLSIL.

This clone was observed once. This rearrangement joins TRBV3-1 (or the pseudogene TRBV3-2) to TRBJ1-1; possibly TRBD1 for D (6 bases). This CDR3 is built from 12 residues. Per germline, CDR1 LGHDT and CDR2 YNNKEL (reference sequence). V lost 4 bases to trimming and J lost 11 bases, with 14 bases between them. The chain's CDR3 is CASSPGVEGAFF. CDR3 DNA: TGTGCCAGCAGCCCAGGGGTCGAGGGGGCTTTCTTT.

This chain links TRBV2 with TRBJ2-4; weak D call: TRBD2 (5 bases). Germline V gene lookup returns CDR1 SNHLY and CDR2 FYNNEI. V was pared by 6 bases and J by 8 bases, with 20 bases between. The CDR3 sequence is 15 residues long. In DNA form, the CDR3 reads TGTGCCAGCAGGTCGGAGCGGATGGGTTATGACATTCAGTACTTC. It codes for CASRSERMGYDIQYF.

J is TRBJ1-6 and V is TRBV18; 7 bases are shared with TRBD1. The CDR3 is made up of 17 amino acids. Germline V gene lookup returns CDR1 KGHSH and CDR2 LQKENI. The ends lost 4 bases at V and 4 bases at J; junction bases unmatched: 10. This CDR3 is CASSLQNLQGYNSPLHF. CDR3 nucleotide sequence: TGTGCCAGCTCACTGCAAAATCTACAGGGGTATAATTCACCCCTCCACTTT.

The table lists this clone with a few counts. This sequence joins TRBV19 and TRBJ2-1; D gene ambiguous. Trimming left V 3 bases short and J 2 bases short, with 11 bases between. CDR1 is LNHDA, CDR2 SQIVND, per germline (reference sequence). The CDR3 sequence is 15 residues long. The CDR3 coding sequence is TGTGCCAGTAGTATTCAGGATGCTGCCTACAATGAGCAGTTCTTC. This sequence encodes CASSIQDAAYNEQFF.

This clone has just a few counts. The gene calls are TRBV10-3 and TRBJ2-7, with TRBD2 matching 10 bases. The germline gives CDR1 ENHRY, CDR2 SYGVKD. The CDR3 length is 16 residues. The V and J ends lost 6 bases and 5 bases, in that order; junction bases with no gene match: 13. CDR3 sequence reads: CAISGGGASGSDEQYF. As DNA, the CDR3 is TGTGCCATCAGCGGAGGGGGGGCTAGCGGGAGCGACGAGCAGTACTTC.

V is TRBV7-3 and J is TRBJ1-2; 7 positions agree with TRBD1. The length of the CDR3 is 16 residues. Germline V lookup: CDR1 SGHTA, CDR2 FQGTGA. The J segment lost 4 bases and the V segment lost 1 base, leaving 9 bases of the junction unmatched. The CDR3: CASSLNGRTGSYGYTF. CDR3 sequence (DNA): TGTGCCAGCAGCTTAAATGGAAGGACAGGCAGCTATGGCTACACCTTC.

The chain combines TRBV5-1 with TRBJ1-1, with D uncertain. Germline V gives CDR1 SGHRS, CDR2 YFSETQ. Trimming removed 6 bases at V and 1 base at J, with 13 bases between. This CDR3 comprises 14 residues. The CDR3 region has the DNA TGCGCCAGCAACAACGGCGGTTGGAACACTGAAGCTTTCTTT. This translates into CASNNGGWNTEAFF. Full variable domain (rest looked up from reference TRBV5-1 and TRBJ1-1): KAGVTQTPRYLIKTRGQQVTLSCSPISGHRSVSWYQQTPGQGLQFLFEYFSETQRNKGNFPGRFSGRQFSNSRSEMNVSTLELGDSALYLCASNNGGWNTEAFFGQGTRLTVV.

This clone was seen only a few times. The chain carries TRBV2 and TRBJ2-7; 9 nucleotides line up with TRBD2. This CDR3 contains 16 residues. The V segment lost 10 bases and the J segment 6 bases; nucleotides outside the gene matches: 19. Germline CDR1 SNHLY, CDR2 FYNNEI. CDR3 sequence reads: CAIQGTGAGGSGEQYF. In DNA form, the CDR3 reads TGTGCCATCCAAGGGACGGGAGCGGGAGGATCCGGCGAGCAGTACTTC.

The chain carries TRBV25-1 and TRBJ2-7, with 7 bases that match TRBD1. V lost 4 bases to trimming and J lost 0 bases; unmatched junction nucleotides: 6. CDR1 is MGHDK and CDR2 is SYGVNS in the germline V gene. The CDR3 consists of 15 residues. CDR3 sequence: CASSGDGTVSYEQYF. Written as DNA, the CDR3 is TGTGCCAGCAGTGGGGACGGGACAGTCTCCTACGAGCAGTACTTC.

J is TRBJ1-3 and V is TRBV6-6, with D perhaps TRBD1 (6 bases). The ends were cut back, 7 bases at V and 2 bases at J, with 12 bases in the middle. The V gene's germline CDR1 is MNHNY and CDR2 SVGAGI (reference sequence). The CDR3 length is 14 residues. Written as DNA, the CDR3 is TGTGCCAGCACCCGGACAGAGGCTGGAAACACCATATATTTT. Its protein product is CASTRTEAGNTIYF.

V and J are TRBV6-5 and TRBJ2-5, with D possibly being TRBD2 (6 bases). Trimming left V 10 bases short and J 4 bases short, with 10 bases between. Germline-derived CDR1 and CDR2 are MNHEY and SVGAGI. The CDR3 covers 11 residues. CDR3 in DNA: TGTGCCACCCTCGGGGGAGAGACCCAGTACTTC. Residues: CATLGGETQYF.

The CDR3 bases are TGTGCCAGCAGGGAGTACGAGCAGTACTTC. This codes for CASREYEQYF. The chain is built from TRBV2 and TRBJ2-7; D unresolved. CDR1 SNHLY and CDR2 FYNNEI come from the germline V gene. Trimming shortened V by 6 bases and J by 4 bases, and 4 bases separated the two germline ends. CDR3 length: 10 amino acids.

This clone appeared once. The CDR3 protein is CASSKVFVPFYEQYF. The CDR3 DNA is TGTGCCAGCAGCAAAGTGTTTGTCCCCTTCTACGAGCAGTACTTC. The V call is TRBV21-1, the J call TRBJ2-7; the table names TRBD2, a call not compared with the DNA. TRBV21-1 is annotated as a pseudogene. This CDR3 is 15 amino acids long.

This chain joins TRBV6-6 and TRBJ2-1; TRBD1 is a possible D gene (6 bases). Germline CDR1 and CDR2: MNHNY and SVGAGI (reference sequence). The V and J ends lost 2 bases and 0 bases respectively, with 8 bases between them. CDR3 length: 15 residues. This CDR3 is CASSYGDTSYNEQFF. CDR3 nucleotide sequence: TGTGCCAGCAGTTACGGGGACACCTCCTACAATGAGCAGTTCTTC.

The chain has TRBV6-5 and TRBJ1-1, with 9 bases fitting TRBD1. This CDR3 contains 15 residues. With V trimmed by 6 bases and J by 5 bases, 10 bases remained unmatched. Per the germline V gene, CDR1 is MNHEY and CDR2 is SVGAGI. This CDR3 reads CASRMSRTGVTEAFF. As DNA, the CDR3 is TGTGCCAGCAGAATGTCCAGGACAGGGGTTACTGAAGCTTTCTTT.

The V call is TRBV6-5, the J call TRBJ1-3; TRBD1 is a possible D gene (5 bases). V was pared by 7 bases and J by 1 base, with 8 bases between. The CDR3 is 13 amino acids. CDR1 and CDR2 from the germline V gene are MNHEY and SVGAGI. The CDR3 spells CASITGSGNTIYF. The DNA of the CDR3 is TGTGCCAGCATTACAGGATCTGGAAACACCATATATTTT.

This chain links TRBV6-6 with TRBJ2-5; weak D call: TRBD2 (6 bases). The V end was cut by 6 bases, the J end by 6 bases, with 17 bases between. The CDR3 is made up of 14 amino acids. Looked up from germline, CDR1 is MNHNY and CDR2 is SVGAGI (reference sequence). The CDR3 bases are TGTGCCAGCAGCCCTCTAACGGGAGAAAAGACCCAGTACTTC. Translation gives CASSPLTGEKTQYF.

The chain carries TRBV28 and TRBJ1-2, with D unclear. Germline assignment: CDR1 MDHEN and CDR2 SYDVKM. V dropped 1 base and J dropped 8 bases, with 8 bases sitting between them. The CDR3 totals 12 residues. The CDR3 is CASSLSQAGYTF. The CDR3, as DNA: TGTGCCAGCAGTTTATCTCAGGCCGGCTACACCTTC.

This clone has just one count. V and J are TRBV14 and TRBJ2-2; D perhaps matches TRBD2 (5 bases). CDR3 size: 13 residues. CDR1 SGHDN and CDR2 FVKESK come from the germline V gene. V lost 4 bases to trimming and J lost 6 bases, with 9 bases between them. This CDR3 reads CASSPELAGELFF. The DNA of the CDR3 is TGTGCCAGCAGCCCGGAACTAGCCGGGGAGCTGTTTTTT. Variable domain in full (rest from reference TRBV14 and TRBJ2-2): EAGVTQFPSHSVIEKGQTVTLRCDPISGHDNLYWYRRVMGKEIKFLLHFVKESKQDESGMPNNRFLAERTGGTYSTLKVQPAELEDSGVYFCASSPELAGELFFGEGSRLTVL.

V gene TRBV6-6 combines with J gene TRBJ1-6; D remains unclear. Germline V gives CDR1 MNHNY, CDR2 SVGAGI (reference sequence). The CDR3 consists of 14 residues. V was shortened by 0 bases and J by 9 bases, with 9 bases between the two germline ends. The CDR3 region has the DNA TGTGCCAGCAGTTACTCGGAGGGAGCTTCACCCCTCCACTTT. This gives the protein CASSYSEGASPLHF.

The V call is TRBV5-1, the J call TRBJ2-7, with 9 bases identical to TRBD1. This CDR3 region has 14 residues. The trim removed 5 bases at V and 5 bases at J, leaving 8 bases unmatched. Germline CDR1 and CDR2: SGHRS and YFSETQ. Written as DNA, the CDR3 is TGCGCCAGCAGATACGGACAGGGGTCGAACGAGCAGTACTTC. Protein: CASRYGQGSNEQYF.

The genes are TRBV18 and TRBJ1-1; 8 bases are shared with TRBD1. V dropped 3 bases and J dropped 4; count of bases not matched to a gene: 7. The CDR3 length is 15 residues. Germline lookup yields CDR1 KGHSH and CDR2 LQKENI. The CDR3 region has the DNA TGTGCCAGCTCACCCAGGGGGCGAGGTGGCACTGAAGCTTTCTTT. Its translation is CASSPRGRGGTEAFF.

This chain joins TRBV6-5 and TRBJ2-7; TRBD1 agrees at 7 bases. CDR1 MNHEY and CDR2 SVGAGI come from the germline V gene. The CDR3 runs 13 residues. V was pared by 4 bases and J by 2 bases, with 2 bases of the junction left unmatched. The CDR3 bases are TGTGCCAGCAGTTTCACAGGGGCCTACGAGCAGTACTTC. Its translation: CASSFTGAYEQYF.